In its sample, the clone carrying this T cell receptor (beta chain) was seen a few times. This specimen belongs to a study of shared T cell receptors in the human thymus. Trimming pared 1 base from V and 3 bases from J, leaving 24 bases between. Germline assignment: CDR1 SGHVS and CDR2 FQNEAQ. The CDR3 is 19 amino acids. Method: immunoSEQ multiplex PCR; TCRdb's copy keeps in-frame clones and lacks some. Of under 700,000 clones listed, about four fifths are singletons. These records were also assigned to another study, of human thymus T cells.

Material for sequencing was thymocytes. The TCR originated in a boy in the first two years of life with a congenital heart defect. The V gene is TRBV7-8, the J gene TRBJ1-2; possibly TRBD1 for D (5 bases). The CDR3: CASSLEGRGGGEGYYGYTF. CDR3 DNA: TGTGCCAGCAGCTTAGAAGGGCGGGGTGGGGGAGAAGGGTACTATGGCTACACCTTC.